This T cell receptor (beta chain) was identified during a study of shared clonotypes between healthy human individuals. Study-level results: A reduction in generation probabilities was seen for non-shared clonotypes relative to those shared by all four donors.

Trimming cost V 2 bases and J 3 bases; bases outside gene matches: 29. The germline gives CDR1 LNHDA, CDR2 SQIVND (reference sequence). The CDR3 length is 23 residues. Healthy HIV-negative adults without recent acute infections or vaccinations served as donors. Donors were Caucasian adults residing in Nashville, Tennessee, USA. On this clone itself: No antigen is known for it.

It was at deep level that the assay was run. Produced via immunoSEQ multiplex PCR; TCRdb's table is partial and in-frame only. The sample records over a million clones, approximately 97% being singletons. Sequencing was performed on naive CD4+ T cells sorted from blood. The subset: CD45RA+ positively selected. The chain recombines TRBV19 with TRBJ2-7, with 9 bases that match TRBD2. The receptor's source is a man aged 30 to 39 in good health. The CDR3 nucleotides are TGTGCCAGTAGTATAATAGCGGGAGCCACACACTTACTAAACCTACCAAGAAACTACGAGCAGTACTTC. This sequence encodes CASSIIAGATHLLNLPRNYEQYF. Full variable domain (missing parts from reference TRBV19 and TRBJ2-7): DGGITQSPKYLFRKEGQNVTLSCEQNLNHDAMYWYRQDPGQGLRLIYYSQIVNDFQKGDIAEGYSVSREKKESFPLTVTSAQKNPTAFYLCASSIIAGATHLLNLPRNYEQYFGPGTRLTVT.